The 22 T cell receptor beta chains reported below all come from one sample, sequenced in a study of blood T cell repertoires in COVID-19. Measured with immunoSEQ multiplex PCR; TCRdb has only the in-frame clones, and not every one. The table shows 55,000 to 75,000 clones, with just under 85% occurring only once. The source material was peripheral blood. Receptor source: a man aged 70 or older with acute or convalescent COVID-19.

This sequence joins TRBV5-1 and TRBJ1-1; D is unclear. Germline V gives CDR1 SGHRS, CDR2 YFSETQ. V shed 0 bases and J shed 5 bases, with 11 bases lying between them. This CDR3 region has 14 residues. The CDR3 DNA sequence: TGCGCCAGCAGCTTGGCTTCGGGTGCGACTGAAGCTTTCTTT. Residues: CASSLASGATEAFF.

In DNA form, the CDR3 reads TGTGCCTGGACGGTTACAGAGCCGACGGGCTACACCTTC. Translating gives CAWTVTEPTGYTF. The chain uses TRBV30 and TRBJ1-2, with D hard to call. Trimming left V 4 bases short and J 8 bases short, with 17 bases between. This CDR3 is 13 amino acids long. The germline V gene encodes CDR1 GTSNPN and CDR2 SVGIG (reference sequence).

This chain joins TRBV6-2 or TRBV6-3 and TRBJ2-1; 8 nucleotides line up with TRBD2. Trimming took 3 bases from V and 1 from J; bases not matched to a gene: 8. This CDR3 is 17 amino acids long. Germline assignment: CDR1 MNHEY and CDR2 SVGEGT. CDR3 protein: CASSYVSGRGSYNEQFF. Written as DNA, the CDR3 is TGTGCCAGCAGTTATGTAAGCGGGAGAGGGTCCTACAATGAGCAGTTCTTC.

The sample holds one count of this clone. This chain uses TRBV9 with TRBJ2-1; no clear D gene. Trimming removed 0 bases at V and 0 bases at J, with 10 bases between. Germline V gene data show CDR1 as SGDLS and CDR2 as YYNGEE. The CDR3 is 16 residues long. The CDR3 loop is CASSVESASSYNEQFF. The CDR3 coding sequence is TGTGCCAGCAGCGTAGAGTCCGCTAGCTCCTACAATGAGCAGTTCTTC.

The chain recombines TRBV19 with TRBJ1-1; D not resolved. The CDR3 totals 14 residues. V lost 3 bases, J lost 0 bases, and 8 bases lay in between. The germline V gene encodes CDR1 LNHDA and CDR2 SQIVND (reference sequence). The CDR3 loop is CASSIGEMNTEAFF. The DNA of the CDR3 is TGTGCCAGTAGTATCGGGGAAATGAACACTGAAGCTTTCTTT.

This clone was counted a single time. V gene TRBV6-5 combines with J gene TRBJ1-1; no reliable D call. Trimming removed 9 bases at V and 0 bases at J, with 17 bases between. CDR1 MNHEY and CDR2 SVGAGI come from the germline V gene. The CDR3 runs 15 residues. The CDR3 here is CASVSLTALNTEAFF. Here the CDR3 DNA reads TGTGCCAGTGTCTCCCTCACAGCCTTGAACACTGAAGCTTTCTTT.

The chain uses TRBV27 and TRBJ1-5; 9 positions agree with TRBD1. CDR1 and CDR2 from the germline V gene are MNHEY and SMNVEV (reference sequence). The CDR3 runs to 16 residues. Losses at the gene ends were 6 bases for V and 5 bases for J; bases not matched to a gene: 11. CDR3 residues: CASSRSGQGIDQPQHF. CDR3 DNA sequence: TGTGCCAGCAGCCGATCAGGACAGGGGATCGATCAGCCCCAGCATTTT.

This clone was detected once. The V gene is TRBV10-3, the J gene TRBJ1-1; the match to TRBD1 covers 10 bases. The germline V gene has CDR1 ENHRY and CDR2 SYGVKD. This CDR3 region has 16 residues. V lost 4 bases and J lost 0; bases outside the gene matches: 5. CDR3 bases: TGTGCCATCAGTGTCGGACAGGGGGATTTGAACACTGAAGCTTTCTTT. It codes for CAISVGQGDLNTEAFF.

The chain recombines TRBV3-1 (or the pseudogene TRBV3-2) with TRBJ2-2; D unclear. CDR3 length: 16 residues. The V end lost 0 bases, the J end lost 1 base, and 9 bases lay between the germline ends. Germline CDR1 is LGHDT and CDR2 is YNNKEL (reference sequence). The CDR3: CASSQDVFGNTGELFF. The CDR3 DNA reads TGTGCCAGCAGCCAAGACGTGTTCGGGAACACCGGGGAGCTGTTTTTT.

The chain links TRBV24-1 to TRBJ2-3; tentatively, D is TRBD1 (6 bases). The germline V and J ends were trimmed by 6 bases and 1 base, with 13 bases remaining between them. CDR1 KGHDR and CDR2 SFDVKD come from the germline V gene. The CDR3 is 15 amino acids. Written as DNA, the CDR3 is TGTGCCACCAGTCGGCCAGGGGAAGGCACAGATACGCAGTATTTT. Its translation is CATSRPGEGTDTQYF.

The chain carries TRBV5-1 and TRBJ1-1; D not certain. Germline values: CDR1 SGHRS, CDR2 YFSETQ. The CDR3 has 13 amino acids. Trimming shortened V by 4 bases and J by 1 base, and 8 bases separated the two germline ends. Here the CDR3 reads CASSREGNTEAFF. The CDR3 DNA is TGCGCCAGCAGCCGGGAGGGGAACACTGAAGCTTTCTTT.

This clone was picked up one time. CDR3 sequence (DNA): TGCGCCAGCAGCGCCGGGACAGGGGCCGGCCACGAGCAGTACTTC. It specifies CASSAGTGAGHEQYF. The gene calls are TRBV5-1 and TRBJ2-7, with 10 bases lining up with TRBD1. The CDR3 loop spans 15 amino acids. Looked up from germline, CDR1 is SGHRS and CDR2 is YFSETQ. V dropped 4 bases and J dropped 5; count of bases not matched to a gene: 9.

This chain links TRBV15 with TRBJ1-1, with D perhaps TRBD1 (5 bases). The CDR3 totals 14 residues. In germline, CDR1 is LNHNV, CDR2 YYDKDF (reference sequence). The V and J ends lost 5 bases and 7 bases respectively, with 17 bases between them. The CDR3 reads CATSARTDSFEAFF. The CDR3 coding sequence is TGTGCCACCAGCGCTCGTACTGACAGCTTTGAAGCTTTCTTT.

CDR3 sequence (DNA): TGTGCCATCAGCGGCCAGGGGAGTCTGAACACTGAAGCTTTCTTT. Translation gives CAISGQGSLNTEAFF. This rearrangement joins TRBV10-3 to TRBJ1-1; TRBD1 might be the D (6 bases). The germline V gene encodes CDR1 ENHRY and CDR2 SYGVKD. V lost 6 bases, J lost 0 bases, and 14 bases lay in between. CDR3 length: 15 amino acids.

This chain uses TRBV5-4 with TRBJ2-2, with TRBD1 matching over 7 bases. The CDR3 has 16 amino acids. Germline CDR1 is SGHNT and CDR2 is YYREEE (reference sequence). V lost 0 bases and J lost 1; bases outside the gene matches: 3. CDR3: CASSLGGGKNTGELFF. In DNA form, the CDR3 reads TGTGCCAGCAGCTTGGGAGGGGGCAAGAACACCGGGGAGCTGTTTTTT.

The V gene is TRBV11-2, the J gene TRBJ1-6, with no clear D. The germline V and J ends were trimmed by 5 bases and 1 base, with 15 bases remaining between them. The CDR3 has 17 amino acids. Germline V gene data show CDR1 as SGHAT and CDR2 as FQNNGV. CDR3 bases: TGTGCCAGCAGCGCCGGTCTGGCGGGATCCTATAATTCACCCCTCCACTTT. It encodes CASSAGLAGSYNSPLHF.

This chain links TRBV15 with TRBJ2-2; 9 nucleotides match TRBD1. The germline gives CDR1 LNHNV, CDR2 YYDKDF (reference sequence). Trimming took 1 base from V and 4 from J; bases not matched to a gene: 4. The length of the CDR3 is 16 residues. The CDR3 region is CATSRAGTGITGELFF. DNA for the CDR3: TGTGCCACCAGCAGAGCCGGGACAGGGATCACCGGGGAGCTGTTTTTT.

The V call is TRBV18, the J call TRBJ1-3; D remains unclear. CDR1 KGHSH and CDR2 LQKENI come from the germline V gene. The CDR3 runs to 15 residues. Trimming took 0 bases from V and 4 from J, leaving 10 bases between them. In nucleotides, the CDR3 is TGTGCCAGCTCACCACCGGAGCGAGCCGGAAACACCATATATTTT. Encoded protein: CASSPPERAGNTIYF.

V usage is TRBV30 and J usage is TRBJ2-1; 11 bases match TRBD2. Germline V gives CDR1 GTSNPN, CDR2 SVGIG (reference sequence). Trimming cost V 3 bases and J 3 bases; bases outside gene matches: 4. The CDR3 spans 15 residues. In nucleotides, the CDR3 is TGTGCCTGGAGGGTAGCGGGAGGGAACTACAATGAGCAGTTCTTC. Translating gives CAWRVAGGNYNEQFF.

This clone was recorded only once. The rearrangement joins TRBV30 to TRBJ2-1; 9 nucleotides agree with TRBD2. Trimming took 8 bases from V and 8 from J; bases not matched to a gene: 13. Germline loops: CDR1 GTSNPN, CDR2 SVGIG (reference sequence). There are 14 residues in the CDR3. In DNA, the CDR3 is TGTGCCGGGTACTCTAGCGGGGCCGCCTATGAGCAGTTCTTC. This gives the protein CAGYSSGAAYEQFF.

This clone was seen at least ten times. This chain connects TRBV27 to TRBJ2-5, with 8 bases aligning to TRBD2. Germline values: CDR1 MNHEY, CDR2 SMNVEV (reference sequence). V lost 4 bases and J lost 4; bases outside the gene matches: 17. CDR3 length: 18 amino acids. The chain's CDR3 is CASSSLLSGNSGRETQYF. In DNA form, the CDR3 reads TGTGCCAGCAGTTCTCTCCTTAGCGGGAACTCCGGGAGAGAGACCCAGTACTTC.

This clone was observed once. This chain uses TRBV5-4 with TRBJ2-2; the match to TRBD2 covers 7 bases. The CDR3 sequence is 16 residues long. Losses at the gene ends were 9 bases for V and 2 bases for J; bases not matched to a gene: 13. Germline lookup yields CDR1 SGHNT and CDR2 YYREEE (reference sequence). The CDR3 DNA follows: TGTGCCACCCTGAGCGGGGCGGGGTATAACACCGGGGAGCTGTTTTTT. Translating it yields CATLSGAGYNTGELFF. Drawing the rest from reference TRBV5-4 and TRBJ2-2, the complete variable domain is ETGVTQSPTHLIKTRGQQVTLRCSSQSGHNTVSWYQQALGQGPQFIFQYYREEENGRGNFPPRFSGLQFPNYSSELNVNALELDDSALYLCATLSGAGYNTGELFFGEGSRLTVL.